Listed below are T cell receptor beta chains from one sample, sequenced in a study of technical replicates of blood from a handful of donors. Using immunoSEQ multiplex PCR, the repertoire was profiled, and TCRdb retains in-frame clones only, with some absent. The sample yields approximately 76,000 clones, 80% to 90% seen once. The sample taken for sequencing was PBMCs. Receptor source: a human donor in good health. Some clones in this sample may be carry-over from other donors' samples. The CDR3 runs from the conserved cysteine through the conserved F or W. D genes are given only for firm matches. Clone size, where shown, is once, few, many, or a class for clones that have expanded.

size,length,V,D,J,CDR3,DNA
.,13,TRBV28,TRBD1,TRBJ2-3,CASRTGGTDTQYF,TGTGCCAGTAGGACAGGGGGCACAGATACGCAGTATTTT
.,16,TRBV7-9,TRBD2,TRBJ2-3,CASSQSGTTLTDTQYF,TGTGCCAGCAGCCAATCCGGGACTACTCTCACAGATACGCAGTATTTT
.,16,TRBV10-3,TRBD2,TRBJ2-6,CAISDREGTGANVLTF,TGTGCCATCAGTGACAGGGAGGGTACTGGGGCCAACGTCCTGACTTTC
.,12,TRBV7-6,.,TRBJ2-7,CASSLEAGEQYF,TGTGCCAGCAGCTTAGAGGCAGGCGAGCAGTACTTC
.,15,TRBV7-2,.,TRBJ1-3,CASSLVVSSGNTIYF,TGTGCCAGCAGCTTAGTTGTGAGCTCTGGAAACACCATATATTTT
.,14,TRBV7-9,TRBD1,TRBJ2-7,CASSRGTGGYEQYF,TGTGCCAGCAGCCGGGGGACAGGGGGCTACGAGCAGTACTTC
.,16,TRBV7-9,.,TRBJ1-2,CASTLGRGGMYYGYTF,TGTGCCAGCACCCTGGGGCGCGGGGGCATGTACTATGGCTACACCTTC
.,15,TRBV7-2,.,TRBJ2-5,CASSPRFGGGETQYF,TGTGCCAGCAGCCCGCGCTTTGGTGGCGGCGAGACCCAGTACTTC
.,15,TRBV28,TRBD2,TRBJ2-7,CASSLHRDYIYEQYF,TGTGCCAGCAGTTTACACCGGGACTATATATACGAGCAGTACTTC
.,13,TRBV9,.,TRBJ1-5,CASSASGNQPQHF,TGTGCCAGCAGCGCCTCAGGGAATCAGCCCCAGCATTTT
.,18,TRBV25-1,TRBD1,TRBJ1-4,CASSELRRDRDIGEKLFF,TGTGCCAGCAGTGAACTGCGCCGGGACAGGGATATTGGGGAAAAACTGTTTTTT
.,16,TRBV15,.,TRBJ2-1,CATSREVRQRSNEQFF,TGTGCCACCAGCAGAGAGGTGCGACAGAGAAGCAATGAGCAGTTCTTC
.,13,TRBV27,.,TRBJ2-7,CASSLEGGYEQYF,TGTGCCAGCAGTTTAGAAGGGGGCTACGAGCAGTACTTC
.,14,TRBV27,TRBD1,TRBJ1-5,CASGATGVHQPQHF,TGTGCCAGCGGGGCGACAGGGGTCCATCAGCCCCAGCATTTT
.,15,TRBV7-9,.,TRBJ2-7,CASSHPEEKGYEQYF,TGTGCCAGCAGCCACCCGGAGGAGAAGGGCTACGAGCAGTACTTC
.,15,TRBV29-1,TRBD2,TRBJ2-5,CSVEVLADTQETQYF,TGCAGCGTTGAGGTACTAGCGGACACGCAAGAGACCCAGTACTTC
.,16,TRBV12-5,TRBD1,TRBJ2-1,CASGFWTGTSYNEQFF,TGTGCTAGTGGTTTCTGGACAGGGACCTCATACAATGAGCAGTTCTTC
.,15,TRBV10-2,TRBD2,TRBJ2-5,CASTSSGGFQETQYF,TGCGCCAGCACCAGTAGCGGGGGATTCCAAGAGACCCAGTACTTC
.,17,TRBV7-9,TRBD1,TRBJ2-1,CASSLRDRGGSYNEQFF,TGTGCCAGCAGCTTAAGGGACAGGGGGGGTTCCTACAATGAGCAGTTCTTC
.,16,TRBV6-1,TRBD2,TRBJ2-3,CASSDQTSGRTDTQYF,TGTGCCAGCAGTGACCAGACTAGCGGGAGGACAGATACGCAGTATTTT
few,13,TRBV29-1,.,TRBJ1-2,CSVEVPGKYGYTF,TGCAGCGTTGAAGTGCCAGGGAAGTATGGCTACACCTTC
.,18,TRBV27,TRBD1,TRBJ2-1,CASFPRLPGTGGLNEQFF,TGTGCCAGCTTCCCCCGATTGCCCGGGACAGGGGGCTTGAATGAGCAGTTCTTC
.,15,TRBV9,TRBD1,TRBJ1-2,CASSVEARGLDGYTF,TGTGCCAGCAGCGTAGAGGCCAGGGGGCTAGATGGCTACACCTTC
.,18,TRBV9,TRBD2,TRBJ2-3,CASSVRTSGGGTTDTQYF,TGTGCCAGCAGCGTACGGACTAGCGGGGGAGGGACCACAGATACGCAGTATTTT
.,15,TRBV4-1,.,TRBJ2-1,CASSRGTNSYNEQFF,TGCGCCAGCAGCCGTGGGACAAACTCCTACAATGAGCAGTTCTTC
.,19,TRBV19,TRBD2,TRBJ2-1,CASSSLTSGRALSYNEQFF,TGTGCCAGTAGTAGCCTGACTAGCGGGAGGGCCTTGTCCTACAATGAGCAGTTCTTC
once,15,TRBV4-1,.,TRBJ2-1,CASSHPQGGYNEQFF,TGCGCCAGCAGCCACCCCCAGGGGGGATACAATGAGCAGTTCTTC
.,15,TRBV9,TRBD2,TRBJ2-7,CASSVGLAGGNEQYF,TGTGCCAGCAGCGTAGGACTAGCGGGAGGGAACGAGCAGTACTTC
few,12,TRBV5-1,.,TRBJ2-5,CASSLAVETQYF,TGCGCCAGCAGCTTGGCTGTTGAGACCCAGTACTTC
.,19,TRBV7-3,TRBD2,TRBJ2-4,CASSSRTSGGAFTKNIQYF,TGTGCCAGCAGCTCCCGGACTAGCGGGGGGGCTTTTACCAAAAACATTCAGTACTTC
.,14,TRBV7-9,.,TRBJ2-5,CASSLDVYKETQYF,TGTGCCAGCAGCTTAGATGTCTATAAAGAGACCCAGTACTTC
once,16,TRBV4-1,TRBD2,TRBJ2-3,CASSHGGAGGGDTQYF,TGCGCCAGCAGCCATGGCGGCGCGGGAGGCGGGGATACGCAGTATTTT
once,14,TRBV5-4,TRBD1,TRBJ2-5,CASSRDRVEETQYF,TGTGCCAGCAGCCGGGACAGGGTGGAAGAGACCCAGTACTTC
.,12,TRBV9,.,TRBJ2-2,CASSVLGGELFF,TGTGCCAGCAGCGTCCTCGGCGGGGAGCTGTTTTTT
.,15,TRBV11-2,.,TRBJ1-1,CASSWKGVGNTEAFF,TGTGCCAGCAGTTGGAAAGGGGTTGGGAACACTGAAGCTTTCTTT
once,14,TRBV29-1,TRBD2,TRBJ2-7,CSVRSGGRSYEQYF,TGCAGCGTTCGGAGCGGGGGTCGATCCTACGAGCAGTACTTC
.,12,TRBV6-6,TRBD1,TRBJ1-1,CASSSADRRAFF,TGTGCCAGCAGTTCCGCGGACAGGCGAGCTTTCTTT
.,14,TRBV5-1,.,TRBJ1-2,CASSLGHANYGYTF,TGCGCCAGCAGCTTGGGACATGCTAACTATGGCTACACCTTC
.,14,TRBV18,TRBD2,TRBJ2-1,CASSRRTSDREQFF,TGTGCCAGCTCCCGACGGACTAGCGATCGTGAGCAGTTCTTC
.,14,TRBV21-1,.,TRBJ2-1,CASSPPGLYNEQFF,TGTGCCAGCAGCCCCCCGGGACTATACAATGAGCAGTTCTTC
few,15,TRBV10-3,TRBD1,TRBJ1-5,CAISVGTDSNQPQHF,TGTGCCATCAGTGTAGGGACAGATAGCAATCAGCCCCAGCATTTT
.,14,TRBV29-1,TRBD2,TRBJ2-7,CSVEGTGGRYEQYF,TGCAGCGTCGAGGGGACGGGAGGGCGCTACGAGCAGTACTTC